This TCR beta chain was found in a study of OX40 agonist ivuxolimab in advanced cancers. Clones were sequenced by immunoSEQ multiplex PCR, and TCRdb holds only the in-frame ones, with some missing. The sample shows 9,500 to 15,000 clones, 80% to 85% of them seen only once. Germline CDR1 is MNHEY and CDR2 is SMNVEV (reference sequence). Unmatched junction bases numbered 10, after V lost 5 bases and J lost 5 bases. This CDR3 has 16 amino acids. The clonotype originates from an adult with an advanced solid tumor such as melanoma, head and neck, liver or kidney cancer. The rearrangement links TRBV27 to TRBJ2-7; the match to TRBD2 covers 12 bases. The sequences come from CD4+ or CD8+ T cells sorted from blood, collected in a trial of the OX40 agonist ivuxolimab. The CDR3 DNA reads TGTGCCAGCAGTCTGAACGGACTAGCGGGAACCCACGAGCAGTACTTC. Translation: CASSLNGLAGTHEQYF.